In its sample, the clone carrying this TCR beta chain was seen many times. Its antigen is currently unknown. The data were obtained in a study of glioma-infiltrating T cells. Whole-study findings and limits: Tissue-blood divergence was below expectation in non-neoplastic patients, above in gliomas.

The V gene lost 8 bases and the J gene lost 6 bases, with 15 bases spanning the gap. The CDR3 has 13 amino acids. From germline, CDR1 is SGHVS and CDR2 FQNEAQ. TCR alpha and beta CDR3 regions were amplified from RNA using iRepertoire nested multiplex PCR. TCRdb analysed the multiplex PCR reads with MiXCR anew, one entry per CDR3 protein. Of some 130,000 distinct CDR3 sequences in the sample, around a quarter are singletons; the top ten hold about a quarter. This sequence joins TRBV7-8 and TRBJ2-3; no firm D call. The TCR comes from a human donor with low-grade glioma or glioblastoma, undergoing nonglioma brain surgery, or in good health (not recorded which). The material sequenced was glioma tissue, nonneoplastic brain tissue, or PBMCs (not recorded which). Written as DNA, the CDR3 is TGTGCCAGCGGGTCGTGGGGTTCGGATACGCAGTATTTT. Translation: CASGSWGSDTQYF.